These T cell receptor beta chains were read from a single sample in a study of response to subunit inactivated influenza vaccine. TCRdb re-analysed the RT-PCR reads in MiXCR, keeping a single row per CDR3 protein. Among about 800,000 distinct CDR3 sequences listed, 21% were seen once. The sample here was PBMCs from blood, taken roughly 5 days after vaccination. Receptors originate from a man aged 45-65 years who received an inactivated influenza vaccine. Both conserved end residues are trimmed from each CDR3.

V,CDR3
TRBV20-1,SARDRDSTYEQY
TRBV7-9,ASSLVSVELF
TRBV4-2,ASSHSGGLVGELF
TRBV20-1,SARGGPTDTQY
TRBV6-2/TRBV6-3,ASSYAGAYEQY
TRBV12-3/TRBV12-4,ASSLMRGSSPLH
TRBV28,ASSSPSGVSNTGELF
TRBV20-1,SADGTANTGELF
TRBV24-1,ATSDTPGQGEADTQY
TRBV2,ASNPGPPADTQY
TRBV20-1,SAVISGSDTQY
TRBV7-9,ASSLPSGTGNEKLF
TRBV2,ASSEASGRGVYNEQF
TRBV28,ASSRVGTGSPEAF
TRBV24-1,ATSDGGGMTDTQY
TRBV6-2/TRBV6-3,ASKLTADSPSYEQY
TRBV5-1,ASSEGTELGTQY
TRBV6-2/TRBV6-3,ASTNGPTAGELF
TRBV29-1,SVAARVANYGYT
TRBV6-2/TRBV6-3,ASSYSIGAGTRGKAQY
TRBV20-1,SAGGPSGRRGEQY
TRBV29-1,SVEVGRSTDTQY
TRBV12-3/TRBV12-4,ASRRDRGWDTQY
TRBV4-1,ASSLVGTGLWEKLF
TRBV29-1,SVSRTDSYEQY
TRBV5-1,ASSLEGSSSYEQY
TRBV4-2,ASSQELAGAVYNEQF
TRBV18,ASSPPLLAGLREQF